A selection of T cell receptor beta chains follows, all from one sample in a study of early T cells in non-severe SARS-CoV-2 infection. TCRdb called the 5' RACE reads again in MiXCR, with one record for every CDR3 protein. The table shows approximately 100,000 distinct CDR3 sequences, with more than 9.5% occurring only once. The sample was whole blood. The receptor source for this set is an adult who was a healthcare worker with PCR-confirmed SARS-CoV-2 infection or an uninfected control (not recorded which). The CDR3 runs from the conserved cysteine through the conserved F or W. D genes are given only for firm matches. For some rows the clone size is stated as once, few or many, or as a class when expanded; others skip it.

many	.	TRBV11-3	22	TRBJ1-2	CASSLEDRKLSRGIKENYGYTF	TGTGCCAGCAGCTTAGAGGACAGAAAGCTGAGCCGGGGTATCAAAGAAAACTATGGCTACACCTTC
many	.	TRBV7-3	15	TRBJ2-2	CASSLIRTNTGELFF	TGTGCCAGCAGCTTAATCCGGACTAACACCGGGGAGCTGTTTTTT
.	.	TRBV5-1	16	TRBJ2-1	CASSLVKYSSYNEQFF	TGCGCCAGCAGCTTGGTCAAGTACAGCTCCTACAATGAGCAGTTCTTC
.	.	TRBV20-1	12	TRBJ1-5	CSARDSTQPQHF	TGCAGTGCTAGAGACAGCACTCAGCCCCAGCATTTT
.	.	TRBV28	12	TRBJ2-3	CASNPPTDTQYF	TGTGCCAGCAATCCCCCCACAGATACGCAGTATTTT
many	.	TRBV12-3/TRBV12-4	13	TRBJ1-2	CASSLGGILGYTF	TGTGCCAGCAGTTTAGGGGGGATCCTCGGCTACACCTTC
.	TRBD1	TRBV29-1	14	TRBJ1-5	CSVGQGSRDQPQHF	TGCAGCGTTGGACAGGGGAGTCGCGATCAGCCCCAGCATTTT
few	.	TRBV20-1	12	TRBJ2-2	CSAREGPGELFF	TGCAGTGCTAGAGAGGGCCCCGGGGAGCTGTTTTTT
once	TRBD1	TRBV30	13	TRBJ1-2	CAWSSGQDYGYTF	TGTGCCTGGAGTTCAGGACAGGACTATGGCTACACCTTC
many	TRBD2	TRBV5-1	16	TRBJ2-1	CASSLTSGSGYNEQFF	TGCGCCAGCAGCCTGACTAGCGGGAGTGGCTACAATGAGCAGTTCTTC
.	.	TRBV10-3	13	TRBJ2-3	CAISDLYTDTQYF	TGTGCCATCAGTGACCTATACACAGATACGCAGTATTTT
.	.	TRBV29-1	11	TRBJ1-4	CSVLIGEKLFF	TGCAGCGTTCTGATAGGCGAAAAACTGTTTTTT
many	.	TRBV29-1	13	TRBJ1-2	CSVVGQLNYGYTF	TGCAGCGTTGTGGGGCAACTAAACTATGGCTACACCTTC
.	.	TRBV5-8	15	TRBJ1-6	CASSHQDRHNSPLHF	TGTGCCAGCAGCCACCAGGACAGACATAATTCACCCCTCCACTTT
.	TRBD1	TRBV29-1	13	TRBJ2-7	CSVDEGAPYEQYF	TGCAGCGTTGACGAGGGGGCCCCTTACGAGCAGTACTTC
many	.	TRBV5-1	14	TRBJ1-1	CASSLAAMNTEAFF	TGCGCCAGCAGCTTGGCGGCCATGAACACTGAAGCTTTCTTT
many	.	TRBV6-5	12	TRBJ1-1	CASGRPELRAFF	TGTGCCAGCGGACGGCCTGAATTACGAGCTTTCTTT
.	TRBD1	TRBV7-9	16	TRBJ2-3	CASSLQDRGRDNTQYF	TGTGCCAGCAGCTTGCAGGACAGGGGACGCGACAATACGCAGTATTTT
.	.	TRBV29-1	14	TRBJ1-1	CSGCGASMNTEAFF	TGCAGCGGGTGTGGGGCTTCCATGAACACTGAAGCTTTCTTT
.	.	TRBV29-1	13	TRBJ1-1	CSVLPIYNTEAFF	TGCAGCGTTCTGCCTATTTACAACACTGAAGCTTTCTTT
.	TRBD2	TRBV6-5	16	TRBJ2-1	CASSPLRGGSYNEQFF	TGTGCCAGCAGCCCCCTGCGCGGGGGCTCCTACAATGAGCAGTTCTTC
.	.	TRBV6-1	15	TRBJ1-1	CASSEVLRRNTEAFF	TGTGCCAGCAGTGAAGTCCTTCGCCGGAACACTGAAGCTTTCTTT
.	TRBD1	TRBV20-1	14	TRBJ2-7	CSAPDRYGSYEQYF	TGCAGTGCCCCGGACAGGTACGGCTCCTACGAGCAGTACTTC
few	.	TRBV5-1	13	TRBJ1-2	CASSLAGDGGYTF	TGCGCCAGCAGCTTGGCGGGAGATGGGGGCTACACCTTC
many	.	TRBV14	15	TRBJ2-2	CASSQDIANTGELFF	TGTGCCAGCAGTCAAGACATAGCGAACACCGGGGAGCTGTTTTTT
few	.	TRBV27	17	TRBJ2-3	CASSISVSRGMLYTQYF	TGTGCCAGCAGTATTTCGGTCTCCCGAGGGATGCTATATACGCAGTATTTT